These 20 T cell receptor beta chains came from one sample sequenced in a study of control samples from healthy donors and cancer patients. Method: immunoSEQ multiplex PCR; TCRdb's copy keeps in-frame clones and lacks some. In the table there are about 110,000 clones, around 89% of which are singletons. Material: blood. Receptors were obtained from a woman between 45 and 60 years old in good health.

V usage is TRBV7-8 and J usage is TRBJ2-7; D ambiguous. The V end was cut by 4 bases, the J end by 4 bases, with 14 bases between. Looked up from germline, CDR1 is SGHVS and CDR2 is FQNEAQ. The CDR3 covers 14 residues. The CDR3 DNA sequence: TGTGCCAGCAGCTCCGTTCGAACACCTTACGAGCAGTACTTC. The encoded protein is CASSSVRTPYEQYF.

The chain recombines TRBV5-4 with TRBJ1-2; a weak D match, TRBD1 (6 bases). V dropped 5 bases and J dropped 1 base, with 15 bases sitting between them. CDR1 SGHNT and CDR2 YYREEE come from the germline V gene (reference sequence). This CDR3 spans 15 amino acids. The CDR3 DNA is TGTGCCAGCAGTCCCGAGTGGGGGCTTAACTATGGCTACACCTTC. Its protein is CASSPEWGLNYGYTF.

V gene TRBV3-1 (or the pseudogene TRBV3-2) combines with J gene TRBJ2-3; 10 bases are shared with TRBD1. The V gene end was trimmed by 1 base and the J gene end by 4 bases; junction bases not matched to a gene: 8. This CDR3 region has 17 residues. CDR1 and CDR2 from the germline V gene are LGHDT and YNNKEL (reference sequence). CDR3 DNA sequence: TGTGCCAGCAGCCAAGGGGTGACAGGGGGCGAGGCAGATACGCAGTATTTT. It codes for CASSQGVTGGEADTQYF.

The chain uses TRBV7-2 and TRBJ1-2; D is unresolved. CDR3 length equals 15 residues. Germline V CDR1 and CDR2: SGHTA, FQGNSA. Between the trimmed V and J ends, which lost 1 base and 7 bases, there was a span of 16 bases. The CDR3 DNA follows: TGTGCCAGCAGCTTAGTCGGAGCGCGTCTGACTGGCTACACCTTC. It codes for CASSLVGARLTGYTF.

This rearrangement joins TRBV9 to TRBJ1-5, with a tentative D call TRBD1 (5 bases). Germline CDR1 reads SGDLS; CDR2 reads YYNGEE. The V gene lost 4 bases and the J gene lost 4 bases, with 15 bases spanning the gap. The CDR3 has 15 amino acids. The CDR3 sequence: CASSLSGTENQPQHF. The CDR3 DNA sequence: TGTGCCAGCAGCCTTTCCGGGACGGAGAATCAGCCCCAGCATTTT.

This clone was seen more than once but under ten times. This chain links TRBV24-1 with TRBJ2-3; D possibly uses TRBD1 or TRBD2 (5 bases each). CDR1 is KGHDR and CDR2 is SFDVKD in the germline V gene. Between the trimmed V and J ends, which lost 3 bases and 14 bases, there was a span of 17 bases. The length of the CDR3 is 13 residues. The CDR3 loop reads CATSDGGRRSWYF. For the CDR3, the DNA is TGTGCCACCAGTGATGGGGGTAGACGCAGTTGGTATTTT.

V gene TRBV5-1 combines with J gene TRBJ2-5; 11 nucleotides agree with TRBD2. After removal of 4 bases from V and 7 bases from J, the junction contained 12 bases not matched to a gene. This CDR3 contains 16 residues. Germline V lookup: CDR1 SGHRS, CDR2 YFSETQ. The CDR3 loop is CASSLGSSGGSVTQYF. The CDR3 DNA reads TGCGCCAGCAGCCTGGGGTCTAGCGGGGGGTCGGTGACCCAGTACTTC.

The chain couples TRBV27 to TRBJ2-5, with D hard to call. V was shortened by 6 bases and J by 3 bases, with 17 bases between the two germline ends. The germline V gene has CDR1 MNHEY and CDR2 SMNVEV (reference sequence). This CDR3 has 15 residues. The chain's CDR3 is CASRSASEVEETQYF. As DNA, the CDR3 is TGTGCCAGCAGATCCGCTTCCGAGGTAGAAGAGACCCAGTACTTC.

The chain combines TRBV7-9 with TRBJ2-3; TRBD1 aligns across 7 bases. This CDR3 has 15 amino acids. The germline V gene encodes CDR1 SEHNR and CDR2 FQNEAQ (reference sequence). The J segment lost 4 bases and the V segment lost 5 bases, leaving 9 bases of the junction unmatched. CDR3 DNA sequence: TGTGCCAGCAGCGAGACAGGGAATAGCGCAGATACGCAGTATTTT. It is translated as CASSETGNSADTQYF.

A note on this clone: Other DNA sequences in this sample translate to the same CDR3. The J gene is TRBJ1-1, the V gene TRBV29-1; no clear D. This CDR3 is 11 amino acids long. CDR1 is SQVTM, CDR2 ANQGSEA, per germline. Deletions cut 3 bases from V and 2 bases from J, with 4 bases between. The CDR3 coding sequence is TGCAGCGTTGAGGGAAACACTGAAGCTTTCTTT. Translation: CSVEGNTEAFF.

This clone was counted once. V gene TRBV6-1 combines with J gene TRBJ1-6; no clear D gene. This CDR3 region has 17 residues. Germline V CDR1 and CDR2: MNHNS, SASEGT. Trimming removed 4 bases at V and 0 bases at J, with 13 bases between. The CDR3 DNA reads as TGTGCCAGCAGTGGTGGCCGACGGAGCTCCTATAATTCACCCCTCCACTTT. Its translation: CASSGGRRSSYNSPLHF.

The chain links TRBV10-3 to TRBJ1-1; D is unresolved. The CDR3 spans 11 residues. V was trimmed by 11 bases and J by 4 bases, leaving 11 bases between them. In germline, CDR1 is ENHRY, CDR2 SYGVKD. The CDR3 reads CAGRTATEAFF. DNA of the CDR3: TGTGCCGGAAGAACGGCCACTGAAGCTTTCTTT.

The chain is built from TRBV11-2 and TRBJ1-1, with a weak D call TRBD1 (5 bases). Germline CDR1 is SGHAT and CDR2 is FQNNGV. CDR3 length: 14 residues. Trimming left V 5 bases short and J 6 bases short, with 16 bases between. CDR3 DNA sequence: TGTGCCAGCAGCGCACCCTGGGCAGGGTCTGAAGCTTTCTTT. Its translation is CASSAPWAGSEAFF.

The rearrangement uses TRBV19 and TRBJ1-6, with D possibly matching TRBD1 (5 bases). The V and J ends lost 7 bases and 6 bases respectively, with 16 bases between them. CDR3 size: 15 residues. Germline V lookup: CDR1 LNHDA, CDR2 SQIVND (reference sequence). Here the CDR3 reads CASTPRAGPNSPLHF. The CDR3, as DNA: TGTGCCAGTACCCCACGCGCAGGGCCTAATTCACCCCTCCACTTT.

The V call is TRBV7-8, the J call TRBJ2-1; 10 nucleotides match TRBD2. This CDR3 region has 17 residues. Germline V gene sequence: CDR1 SGHVS, CDR2 FQNEAQ. Losses at the gene ends were 10 bases for V and 8 bases for J; bases not matched to a gene: 20. In nucleotides, the CDR3 is TGTGCCACCCAGCGGCGTGAGGCTAGCGGGAGATCCTATGAGCAGTTCTTC. Its translation: CATQRREASGRSYEQFF.

The sample holds one count of this clone. The genes are TRBV7-9 and TRBJ1-5; D remains unclear. Trimming pared 1 base from V and 8 bases from J, leaving 15 bases between. The CDR3 is made up of 15 amino acids. Germline lookup yields CDR1 SEHNR and CDR2 FQNEAQ (reference sequence). The CDR3 reads CASSLGPRLEEPQHF. CDR3 DNA: TGTGCCAGCAGCTTAGGACCGCGGCTAGAGGAGCCCCAGCATTTT.

The chain recombines TRBV7-9 with TRBJ1-6, with D unclear. CDR1 is SEHNR and CDR2 is FQNEAQ in the germline V gene (reference sequence). The CDR3 length is 16 residues. V gave up 4 bases and J gave up 7 bases, with 17 bases separating them. In nucleotides, the CDR3 is TGTGCCAGCAGCTCCGACATCCAGGTGGCGAATTCACCCCTCCACTTT. It specifies CASSSDIQVANSPLHF.

This clone was seen only a few times. Other DNA sequences in this specimen translate into the identical CDR3. The chain joins TRBV28 to TRBJ2-3; TRBD2 might be the D (6 bases). V dropped 6 bases and J dropped 3 bases, with 16 bases sitting between them. Germline CDR1 reads MDHEN; CDR2 reads SYDVKM. CDR3 length: 15 amino acids. The CDR3 DNA sequence: TGTGCCAGCAGCCTACCCAGCGGGTTGACAGATACGCAGTATTTT. Its protein is CASSLPSGLTDTQYF.

This rearrangement joins TRBV30 to TRBJ2-1, with D uncertain. The V gene's germline CDR1 is GTSNPN and CDR2 SVGIG (reference sequence). The V and J ends lost 5 bases and 2 bases respectively, with 4 bases between them. The CDR3 length is 11 residues. CDR3 DNA: TGTGCCTGGGAGGCCTACAATGAGCAGTTCTTC. As protein: CAWEAYNEQFF. The full variable domain, rest sourced from reference TRBV30 and TRBJ2-1, is SQTIHQWPATLVQPVGSPLSLECTVEGTSNPNLYWYRQAAGRGLQLLFYSVGIGQISSEVPQNLSASRPQDRQFILSSKKLLLSDSGFYLCAWEAYNEQFFGPGTRLTVL.

J is TRBJ1-3 and V is TRBV6-5; 8 bases fit TRBD1. Germline V gene lookup returns CDR1 MNHEY and CDR2 SVGAGI. The CDR3 sequence is 11 residues long. V shed 7 bases, J shed 9 bases, and the junction held 2 bases outside the gene matches. Here the CDR3 DNA reads TGTGCCAGCAAAGGACAGGGCACCATATATTTT. Translation gives CASKGQGTIYF.